This is a list of T cell receptor beta chains from one sample in a study of early T cells in non-severe SARS-CoV-2 infection. Via MiXCR, TCRdb re-called the 5' RACE reads, giving one row per CDR3 protein. Among over 50,000 distinct CDR3 sequences listed, roughly a tenth were seen once. The sequenced material came from whole blood. These receptors came from an adult who was a healthcare worker with PCR-confirmed SARS-CoV-2 infection or an uninfected control (not recorded which). The CDR3 runs from the conserved cysteine through the conserved F or W. D genes are given only for firm matches. Clone size appears in some rows only: once, few, many, or a class for an expanded clone.

V gene	clone size	J gene	D gene	CDR3 protein	CDR3 DNA
TRBV29-1	many	TRBJ2-1	NA	CSAYTPPNEQFF	TGCAGCGCATACACCCCCCCCAATGAGCAGTTCTTC
TRBV4-2	NA	TRBJ2-5	NA	CASSQEWVTGGTQYF	TGTGCCAGCAGCCAAGAATGGGTCACGGGCGGGACCCAGTACTTC
TRBV5-1	NA	TRBJ2-5	TRBD2	CASSSGLWETQYF	TGCGCCAGCAGCTCGGGACTATGGGAGACCCAGTACTTC
TRBV27	NA	TRBJ2-1	NA	CASSLLGLRNEQFF	TGTGCCAGCAGTTTACTAGGGTTAAGAAATGAGCAGTTCTTC
TRBV11-2	NA	TRBJ2-6	TRBD1	CASSPTRGTGAFGANVLTF	TGTGCCAGCAGCCCCACTAGGGGGACAGGGGCGTTTGGGGCCAACGTCCTGACTTTC
TRBV4-1	many	TRBJ1-4	NA	CASSQGPGTNEKLFF	TGCGCCAGCAGCCAAGGACCTGGGACAAATGAAAAACTGTTTTTT
TRBV7-9	NA	TRBJ2-2	NA	CASSLIMNTGELFF	TGTGCCAGCAGCTTGATAATGAATACCGGGGAGCTGTTTTTT
TRBV13	NA	TRBJ2-1	NA	CASSLVPQSYNEQFF	TGTGCCAGCAGCTTAGTCCCACAGTCCTACAATGAGCAGTTCTTC
TRBV20-1	NA	TRBJ2-3	NA	CSARDRGTYTQYF	TGCAGTGCTAGAGATCGCGGGACTTATACGCAGTATTTT
TRBV25-1	many	TRBJ2-3	NA	CASSEPTLRGTQYF	TGTGCCAGCAGTGAACCGACCCTTAGGGGTACGCAGTATTTT
TRBV3-1	few	TRBJ1-2	TRBD1	CASSQDARGLGYTF	TGTGCCAGCAGCCAAGATGCCAGGGGGCTCGGCTACACCTTC
TRBV18	NA	TRBJ2-5	TRBD2	CTSSLTGGETQYF	TGTACCAGCTCACTCACCGGGGGGGAGACCCAGTACTTC
TRBV29-1	many	TRBJ1-1	TRBD1	CSPWDRGNTEAFF	TGCAGCCCCTGGGACAGGGGGAACACTGAAGCTTTCTTT
TRBV9	many	TRBJ1-3	NA	CASSVGGGTGNTIYF	TGTGCCAGCAGCGTAGGAGGGGGTACTGGAAACACCATATATTTT
TRBV5-5	few	TRBJ2-1	TRBD1	CASMGTVATHEQFF	TGTGCCAGCATGGGGACAGTTGCCACCCATGAGCAGTTCTTC
TRBV12-3/TRBV12-4	many	TRBJ1-3	NA	CASINTGVGNTIYF	TGTGCCAGCATAAACACAGGAGTTGGAAACACCATATATTTT
TRBV19	few	TRBJ1-5	NA	CASGGARNQPQHF	TGTGCCTCGGGGGGGGCCAGAAATCAGCCCCAGCATTTT
TRBV6-6	many	TRBJ1-4	NA	CASSRDTLDEKLFF	TGTGCCAGCAGCAGGGACACCTTGGATGAAAAACTGTTTTTT
TRBV9	NA	TRBJ1-4	NA	CASSVATGPEKLFF	TGTGCCAGCAGCGTAGCCACAGGGCCCGAAAAACTGTTTTTT
TRBV7-8	NA	TRBJ2-4	TRBD1	CASSFDRGEAKNIQYF	TGTGCCAGCAGCTTCGACAGGGGGGAGGCCAAAAACATTCAGTACTTC
TRBV3-1	NA	TRBJ1-5	NA	CASSQGLGNQPQHF	TGTGCCAGCAGCCAGGGGCTGGGCAATCAGCCCCAGCATTTT
TRBV7-3	few	TRBJ2-1	TRBD2	CASSTQSRKAGYNEQFF	TGTGCCAGCAGCACACAATCGAGGAAAGCGGGGTACAATGAGCAGTTCTTC
TRBV5-1	NA	TRBJ2-5	NA	CASSIGVLSGTQETQYF	TGCGCCAGCAGCATCGGAGTATTGAGTGGTACCCAAGAGACCCAGTACTTC
TRBV6-5	NA	TRBJ2-2	TRBD1	CASSEWTGSEGELFF	TGTGCCAGCAGTGAGTGGACAGGGTCGGAAGGGGAGCTGTTTTTT
TRBV7-2	many	TRBJ1-2	NA	CASSPAALSNYGYTF	TGTGCCAGCAGCCCAGCAGCGTTATCTAACTATGGCTACACCTTC
TRBV29-1	NA	TRBJ1-5	TRBD1	CSVRQGAGQPQHF	TGCAGCGTCCGACAGGGGGCAGGTCAGCCCCAGCATTTT
TRBV29-1	few	TRBJ2-3	NA	CSVDRPSTDTQYF	TGCAGCGTTGACAGGCCTAGCACAGATACGCAGTATTTT
TRBV6-5	few	TRBJ1-1	NA	CASRYGSMNTEAFF	TGTGCCAGCAGATACGGAAGTATGAACACTGAAGCTTTCTTT
TRBV20-1	NA	TRBJ2-3	TRBD2	CSARAGTSGTDTQYF	TGCAGTGCTAGGGCCGGGACTAGCGGCACAGATACGCAGTATTTT
TRBV5-1	few	TRBJ2-5	NA	CASSGGRRIETQYF	TGCGCCAGCAGCGGCGGACGACGGATAGAGACCCAGTACTTC
TRBV27	NA	TRBJ1-2	TRBD1	CASSSSGTGYGYTF	TGTGCCAGCAGTTCGTCCGGGACAGGCTATGGCTACACCTTC
TRBV7-8	NA	TRBJ2-3	TRBD1	CASSLGQGDDTQYF	TGTGCCAGCAGCTTGGGACAGGGAGATGATACGCAGTATTTT
TRBV3-1	many	TRBJ2-5	NA	CASSPGLNQETQYF	TGTGCCAGCAGCCCGGGACTCAACCAAGAGACCCAGTACTTC
TRBV12-3/TRBV12-4	few	TRBJ2-3	TRBD1	CASSLVGTGSTDTQYF	TGTGCCAGCAGTTTAGTTGGGACAGGGAGCACAGATACGCAGTATTTT
TRBV30	NA	TRBJ1-1	NA	CAWSTNRNTEAFF	TGTGCCTGGAGTACTAACAGGAACACTGAAGCTTTCTTT
TRBV6-5	NA	TRBJ1-4	NA	CASSQIYRDPNEKLFF	TGTGCCAGCAGTCAGATTTACAGGGATCCTAATGAAAAACTGTTTTTT
TRBV3-1	many	TRBJ2-5	NA	CASSQAGTAEAPF	TGTGCCAGCAGCCAAGCCGGGACTGCCGAGGCCCCCTTC
TRBV12-3/TRBV12-4	NA	TRBJ1-2	TRBD1	CASSLGTGGYGYTF	TGTGCCAGCAGTCTCGGGACAGGCGGCTATGGCTACACCTTC
TRBV18	once	TRBJ1-2	NA	CASSPLLKENYGYTF	TGTGCCAGCTCACCACTTTTGAAGGAAAACTATGGCTACACCTTC
TRBV5-5	few	TRBJ2-3	NA	CASGPDSTDTQYF	TGTGCCAGCGGGCCGGACAGCACAGATACGCAGTATTTT
TRBV9	NA	TRBJ2-1	NA	CASSKGGINEQFF	TGTGCCAGCAGCAAAGGGGGGATCAATGAGCAGTTCTTC
TRBV12-3/TRBV12-4	few	TRBJ1-2	TRBD1	CASSLDNTGGANYGYTF	TGTGCCAGCAGTTTAGACAACACAGGGGGTGCTAACTATGGCTACACCTTC
TRBV10-2	NA	TRBJ2-2	NA	CASRASGSGTGELFF	TGCGCCAGCAGGGCGTCGGGGTCGGGTACCGGGGAGCTGTTTTTT
TRBV7-2	many	TRBJ1-2	NA	CASSLQTRAYGYTF	TGTGCCAGCAGCTTGCAGACGAGGGCTTATGGCTACACCTTC
TRBV7-9	many	TRBJ2-1	NA	CASSLPGDGEQFF	TGTGCCAGCAGCTTACCGGGGGATGGTGAGCAGTTCTTC
TRBV27	few	TRBJ1-4	TRBD1	CASSLTGAPTNEKLFF	TGTGCCAGCAGTTTGACAGGGGCCCCAACTAATGAAAAACTGTTTTTT
TRBV12-3/TRBV12-4	few	TRBJ2-1	NA	CASSFPGTNEQFF	TGTGCCAGCAGTTTTCCGGGAACCAATGAGCAGTTCTTC
TRBV6-6	many	TRBJ2-2	TRBD1	CASSYSKYGTANTGELFF	TGTGCCAGCAGTTACTCGAAGTATGGGACAGCTAACACCGGGGAGCTGTTTTTT
TRBV5-8	many	TRBJ1-6	NA	CASSLSYNSPLHF	TGTGCCAGCAGCTTGTCATATAATTCACCCCTCCACTTT
TRBV12-3/TRBV12-4	NA	TRBJ2-1	NA	CASSSPRTGYEQFF	TGTGCCAGCAGCTCCCCTCGCACAGGGTATGAGCAGTTCTTC
TRBV10-3	NA	TRBJ1-2	TRBD1	CAISGDRVNYGYTF	TGTGCCATCAGTGGGGACAGGGTCAACTATGGCTACACCTTC